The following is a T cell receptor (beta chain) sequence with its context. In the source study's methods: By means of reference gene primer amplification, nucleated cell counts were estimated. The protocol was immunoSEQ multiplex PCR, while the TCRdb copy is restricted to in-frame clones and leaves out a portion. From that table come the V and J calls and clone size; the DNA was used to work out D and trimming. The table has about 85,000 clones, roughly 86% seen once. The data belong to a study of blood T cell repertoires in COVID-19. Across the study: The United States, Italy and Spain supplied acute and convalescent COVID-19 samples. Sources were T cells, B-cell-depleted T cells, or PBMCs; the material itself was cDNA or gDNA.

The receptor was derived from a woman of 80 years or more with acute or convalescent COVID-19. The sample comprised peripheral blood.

CDR3 nucleotides: TGTGCCAGCAGTGCCCCCCTGACAGGGAGTTCCTACGAGCAGTACTTC. It specifies CASSAPLTGSSYEQYF. This chain joins TRBV6-1 and TRBJ2-7, with TRBD1 matching over 7 bases. This CDR3 comprises 16 residues. J lost 1 base, V lost 4 bases, and 10 bases had no gene match. CDR1 and CDR2 (germline): MNHNS, SASEGT.